The 23 T cell receptor beta chains in this list originate from one sample, sequenced in a study of neurological immune-mediated disorders. TCRdb processed the 5' RACE reads anew with MiXCR; each CDR3 protein has one entry. The sample holds fewer than 45,000 distinct CDR3 sequences, over 8.5% seen once. Time point of the sample: technical triplicate 1. The sample was PBMCs. The source of these receptors is a man between 60 and 70 years old with HTLV-1-associated myelopathy (HAM/TSP).

The table lists this clonotype with many counts. The chain employs TRBV5-6 and TRBJ2-4, with 8 positions matching TRBD2. J gave up 6 bases and V 6 bases, and 8 bases lay outside the gene matches. Germline V gives CDR1 SGHDT, CDR2 YYEEEE. The CDR3 is made up of 14 amino acids. CDR3 protein: CASTTRLARNIQYF. DNA for the CDR3: TGTGCCAGCACCACCCGACTAGCGCGAAACATTCAGTACTTC.

This clonotype was detected many times. The CDR3: CASGNMMGELFF. The CDR3, as DNA: TGCGCCAGCGGAAATATGATGGGGGAGCTGTTTTTT. This chain joins TRBV10-2 and TRBJ2-2; D ambiguous. Germline CDR1 WSHSY, CDR2 SAAADI. The CDR3 extends over 12 amino acids. Trimming removed 8 bases from V and 8 bases from J, with 12 bases in between.

This clonotype has ten or more counts. The J gene is TRBJ2-5, the V gene TRBV5-1, with D hard to call. Trimming cost V 0 bases and J 4 bases, with 10 bases left between them. Germline V gene sequence: CDR1 SGHRS, CDR2 YFSETQ. The CDR3 covers 14 residues. For the CDR3, the DNA is TGCGCCAGCAGCTTGGACCGAGTACCAGAGACCCAGTACTTC. Protein product: CASSLDRVPETQYF.

This clonotype was counted ten times or more. J is TRBJ2-1 and V is TRBV6-5; D unclear. The V and J ends lost 6 bases and 2 bases respectively, with 8 bases between them. CDR3 length: 13 amino acids. The germline gives CDR1 MNHEY, CDR2 SVGAGI. The CDR3 loop is CASRSWAYNEQFF. Written as DNA, the CDR3 is TGTGCCAGCAGATCATGGGCCTACAATGAGCAGTTCTTC.

This clonotype was observed many times. The CDR3 DNA follows: TGTGCCAGCAGCGTAGAAGAGAACACTGAAGCTTTCTTT. Translating gives CASSVEENTEAFF. This chain connects TRBV9 to TRBJ1-1, with D hard to call. Per germline, CDR1 SGDLS and CDR2 YYNGEE. V was shortened by 0 bases and J by 1 base, with 4 bases between the two germline ends. This CDR3 spans 13 amino acids. Filled out from reference TRBV9 and TRBJ1-1, the complete variable domain reads DSGVTQTPKHLITATGQRVTLRCSPRSGDLSVYWYQQSLDQGLQFLIQYYNGEERAKGNILERFSAQQFPDLHSELNLSSLELGDSALYFCASSVEENTEAFFGQGTRLTVV.

This clonotype was seen at least ten times. The chain recombines TRBV10-3 with TRBJ2-1; TRBD2 matches 10 bases. Germline V CDR1 and CDR2: ENHRY, SYGVKD. The length of the CDR3 is 15 residues. The J segment lost 4 bases and the V segment lost 0 bases, leaving 0 bases of the junction unmatched. The CDR3 coding sequence is TGTGCCATCAGTGAGTCTAGCGGGAGGTACAATGAGCAGTTCTTC. This sequence encodes CAISESSGRYNEQFF.

This clonotype was recorded many times. This chain joins TRBV4-2 and TRBJ2-1; the match to TRBD2 covers 11 bases. The ends lost 0 bases at V and 6 bases at J; junction bases unmatched: 1. The CDR3 has 15 amino acids. The germline CDR1 and CDR2 sequences are LGHNA and YNFKEQ. CDR3 sequence (DNA): TGTGCCAGCAGCCAAGATAGCGGGGGGGCCAATGAGCAGTTCTTC. Translated, it gives CASSQDSGGANEQFF.

The chain uses TRBV12-3 or TRBV12-4 and TRBJ2-7; 7 positions agree with TRBD1. V shed 8 bases and J 0 bases; nucleotides not matched to a gene: 16. The CDR3 totals 17 residues. CDR3: CASCYRGQTISSYEQYF. CDR3 in DNA: TGTGCCAGCTGTTACCGGGGACAGACGATCAGCTCCTACGAGCAGTACTTC.

This rearrangement joins TRBV6-2 or TRBV6-3 to TRBJ1-5, with a tentative D call TRBD1 (5 bases). The V end lost 2 bases, the J end lost 4 bases, and 9 bases lay between the germline ends. The CDR3 totals 14 residues. Germline V CDR1 and CDR2: MNHEY, SVGEGT. DNA of the CDR3: TGTGCCAGCAGTTACAGTGGGGGGAATCAGCCCCAGCATTTT. It translates to CASSYSGGNQPQHF.

This clonotype came up many times. This chain links TRBV5-1 with TRBJ1-4, with 8 bases aligning to TRBD1. Germline V lookup: CDR1 SGHRS, CDR2 YFSETQ. J gave up 8 bases and V 3 bases, and 6 bases lay outside the gene matches. The CDR3 covers 14 residues. The CDR3 DNA sequence: TGCGCCAGCAGCTGGGGGACAGGAGAAGAAAAACTGTTTTTT. Amino acids: CASSWGTGEEKLFF. Full variable domain (rest looked up from reference TRBV5-1 and TRBJ1-4): KAGVTQTPRYLIKTRGQQVTLSCSPISGHRSVSWYQQTPGQGLQFLFEYFSETQRNKGNFPGRFSGRQFSNSRSEMNVSTLELGDSALYLCASSWGTGEEKLFFGSGTQLSVL.

This clonotype was observed many times. The V gene is TRBV3-1, the J gene TRBJ2-2, with 8 bases lining up with TRBD1. Germline loops: CDR1 LGHDT, CDR2 YNNKEL (reference sequence). V was clipped by 7 bases and J by 0 bases; unmatched bases: 1. The CDR3 is 14 residues long. The DNA for the CDR3 is TGTGCCAGCAAACAGGGGGCGAACACCGGGGAGCTGTTTTTT. Encoded protein: CASKQGANTGELFF.

At least ten counts were recorded for this clonotype. The chain couples TRBV6-5 to TRBJ1-2; D not resolved. Germline V lookup: CDR1 MNHEY, CDR2 SVGAGI. V was pared by 0 bases and J by 1 base, with 9 bases between. This CDR3 is 15 amino acids long. The CDR3 loop is CASSYSARLNYGYTF. CDR3 in DNA: TGTGCCAGCAGTTACTCGGCTAGACTTAACTATGGCTACACCTTC.

The sample holds many counts of this clonotype. The V and J genes are TRBV20-1 and TRBJ2-3; D assignment may be TRBD1 or TRBD2 (6 bases each). The CDR3 runs 14 residues. CDR1 and CDR2 from the germline V gene are DFQATT and SNEGSKA (reference sequence). V lost 4 bases and J lost 6, with 17 bases in between. The CDR3 sequence is CSANLPGARDTQYF. CDR3 nucleotide sequence: TGCAGTGCTAACCTACCGGGGGCGAGGGATACGCAGTATTTT.

This clonotype was detected ten times or more. This rearrangement joins TRBV6-6 to TRBJ2-1; 12 nucleotides align to TRBD2. V lost 5 bases and J lost 0; bases outside the gene matches: 14. Germline-derived CDR1 and CDR2 are MNHNY and SVGAGI (reference sequence). The CDR3 extends over 20 amino acids. CDR3 nucleotides: TGTGCCAGCAGTCCGAGGACTAGCGGGACCCTCGGGAGCTCCTACAATGAGCAGTTCTTC. Protein sequence: CASSPRTSGTLGSSYNEQFF.

Note on this clonotype: The junction departs from the called germline gene at one end, perhaps through a read error. The chain carries TRBV2 and TRBJ1-6; D perhaps matches TRBD1 (5 bases). The CDR3 is 12 residues long. The germline gives CDR1 SNHLY, CDR2 FYNNEI. In DNA, the CDR3 is TGTGTCAGCAGGGTCCCATATTCACCCCTCCACTTT. Amino acids: CVSRVPYSPLHF. Full variable domain (outside the CDR3, taken from reference TRBV2 and TRBJ1-6): EPEVTQTPSHQVTQMGQEVILRCVPISNHLYFYWYRQILGQKVEFLVSFYNNEISEKSEIFDDQFSVERPDGSNFTLKIRSTKLEDSAMYFCVSRVPYSPLHFGNGTRLTVT.

This clonotype was observed at least ten times. The genes are TRBV6-7 and TRBJ1-6, with no clear D. TRBV6-7 is labeled an ORF, and its function is uncertain. Trimming removed 2 bases from V and 5 bases from J, with 10 bases in between. CDR3 length equals 15 residues. CDR3 sequence reads: CASSYHIWNNSPLHF. CDR3 nucleotide sequence: TGTGCCAGCAGTTACCATATCTGGAATAATTCACCCCTCCACTTT.

The chain recombines TRBV3-1 with TRBJ1-6; the match to TRBD1 covers 7 bases. CDR1 and CDR2 from the germline V gene are LGHDT and YNNKEL (reference sequence). There are 17 residues in the CDR3. V lost 1 base and J lost 10; bases outside the gene matches: 13. The CDR3 region has the DNA TGTGCCAGCAGCCAAGGATTCGGCGCAGGGGGTGGCTCACCCCTCCACTTT. This sequence encodes CASSQGFGAGGGSPLHF.

Regarding this clonotype: Mismatch with germline at one junction end may stem from a read error. The chain joins TRBV4-2 to TRBJ2-7, with a possible D match to TRBD2 (6 bases). The CDR3 runs 16 residues. Germline V gene sequence: CDR1 LGHNA, CDR2 YNFKEQ. The CDR3 coding sequence is TGTGCCAGTAGCCAAGAGTGGCGGCGGGGTTTCTACGAGCAGTACTTC. This sequence encodes CASSQEWRRGFYEQYF.

The V and J genes are TRBV4-1 and TRBJ2-1; 9 bases agree with TRBD2. With 0 bases clipped from V and 6 bases from J, the junction kept 18 bases outside the gene matches. The germline V gene has CDR1 MGHRA and CDR2 YSYEKL. The CDR3 has 20 amino acids. The CDR3 coding sequence is TGCGCCAGCAGCCAAGATGGCCGGCTAGCGGGACTGATTAGGGGCAATGAGCAGTTCTTC. Translation gives CASSQDGRLAGLIRGNEQFF.

As to this clonotype: Possible read error: a much larger clone is one base away. Without the conserved terminal phenylalanine or tryptophan, this CDR3 likely stems from a read error. This sequence joins TRBV5-1 and TRBJ2-7; 8 bases map to TRBD1. CDR1 is SGHRS, CDR2 YFSETQ, per germline. Losses at the gene ends were 7 bases for V and 2 bases for J; bases not matched to a gene: 8. The CDR3 loop spans 14 amino acids. The CDR3, as DNA: TGCGCCAGCGGCGATCAGGGGGCCCCCTACGAGCAGTACCTC. Translated: CASGDQGAPYEQYL.

In this sample, this clonotype turned up many times. The V and J genes are TRBV12-3 or TRBV12-4 and TRBJ2-3, with D possibly matching TRBD2 (6 bases). The ends were cut back, 1 base at V and 2 bases at J, with 10 bases in the middle. There are 15 residues in the CDR3. CDR3 loop: CASSLGGGSTDTQYF. CDR3 in DNA: TGTGCCAGCAGTTTAGGTGGGGGGTCCACAGATACGCAGTATTTT.

This clonotype occurred many times. V and J are TRBV5-1 and TRBJ2-1, with 9 bases matching TRBD2. Germline trimming cut 6 bases from V and 7 bases from J; bases unmatched to any gene: 11. The CDR3 has 15 amino acids. Germline lookup yields CDR1 SGHRS and CDR2 YFSETQ. CDR3: CASNAAAGGMNEQFF. The CDR3 nucleotides read TGCGCCAGCAACGCGGCGGCGGGAGGGATGAATGAGCAGTTCTTC.

Note on this clonotype: A read error may account for a junction end that differs from germline. The rearrangement joins TRBV7-2 to TRBJ1-5, with D possibly matching TRBD1 (6 bases). CDR1 and CDR2 (germline): SGHTA, FQGNSA. The CDR3 consists of 14 residues. CDR3: CTSSPRQVGQPQHF. The CDR3 bases are TGTACCAGCAGCCCGCGACAGGTTGGTCAGCCCCAACATTTT.